A single sample gave rise to the 19 T cell receptor beta chains below, sequenced in a study of T cell changes during pregnancy in multiple sclerosis. This table comes from immunoSEQ multiplex PCR, and its TCRdb copy is limited to in-frame clones, with some not included. The sample carries 35,000 to 50,000 clones, roughly 92% recorded once. Here the sequenced sample was CD4+ T cells from peripheral blood mononuclear cells, taken in the first trimester of pregnancy. These receptors were taken from a female donor with multiple sclerosis, enrolled in a pregnancy study.

The chain has TRBV28 and TRBJ2-7, with unresolved D. Germline V lookup: CDR1 MDHEN, CDR2 SYDVKM. Trimming cost V 2 bases and J 1 base, with 15 bases left between them. CDR3 length equals 16 residues. In DNA form, the CDR3 reads TGTGCCAGCAGTTTAGCTTCCGCCAGGCTATCCTACGAGCAGTACTTC. Encoded protein: CASSLASARLSYEQYF.

V gene TRBV28 combines with J gene TRBJ2-2; 14 bases fit TRBD2. The V segment lost 6 bases and the J segment 6 bases; nucleotides outside the gene matches: 12. Germline CDR1 and CDR2: MDHEN and SYDVKM. CDR3 size: 18 residues. CDR3 coding DNA: TGTGCCAGCAGCTTGAGGTCAGGGACTAGCGGGAGCCCCGGGGAGCTGTTTTTT. Translating gives CASSLRSGTSGSPGELFF.

This clone was recorded once. The chain couples TRBV11-1 to TRBJ2-5; 10 bases are a match to TRBD2. CDR3 length: 17 residues. V lost 5 bases and J lost 5; bases outside the gene matches: 14. Per the germline V gene, CDR1 is SGHAT and CDR2 is FQDESV (reference sequence). This CDR3 is CASSPQAGGRFFETQYF. The CDR3 bases are TGTGCCAGCAGCCCCCAAGCGGGAGGGCGATTTTTTGAGACCCAGTACTTC.

The genes are TRBV7-2 and TRBJ1-2, with 10 bases identical to TRBD1. Germline values: CDR1 SGHTA, CDR2 FQGNSA. CDR3 size: 15 residues. J lost 7 bases, V lost 5 bases, and 10 bases had no gene match. The CDR3 here is CASSLTGGGSLGYTF. CDR3 DNA sequence: TGTGCCAGCAGCCTGACAGGGGGCGGGTCTCTTGGCTACACCTTC.

The chain is built from TRBV15 and TRBJ2-1; weak D call: TRBD2 (5 bases). The germline V and J ends were trimmed by 4 bases and 0 bases, with 13 bases remaining between them. The V gene's germline CDR1 is LNHNV and CDR2 YYDKDF (reference sequence). The CDR3 is 16 amino acids. This CDR3 reads CATSKDLGSSYNEQFF. The CDR3 region has the DNA TGTGCCACCAGCAAGGACCTGGGGAGCTCCTACAATGAGCAGTTCTTC.

The gene calls are TRBV19 and TRBJ2-4, with a weak D call TRBD2 (5 bases). The germline V and J ends were trimmed by 3 bases and 8 bases, with 11 bases remaining between them. This CDR3 contains 13 residues. Germline V CDR1 and CDR2: LNHDA, SQIVND (reference sequence). CDR3 in DNA: TGTGCCAGTAGTATTGGCGGGTCAGACATTCAGTACTTC. Protein product: CASSIGGSDIQYF. Combining the CDR3 with reference TRBV19 and TRBJ2-4 gives the whole variable domain DGGITQSPKYLFRKEGQNVTLSCEQNLNHDAMYWYRQDPGQGLRLIYYSQIVNDFQKGDIAEGYSVSREKKESFPLTVTSAQKNPTAFYLCASSIGGSDIQYFGAGTRLSVL.

The V and J genes are TRBV9 and TRBJ2-1, with TRBD2 matching over 7 bases. Germline CDR1 reads SGDLS; CDR2 reads YYNGEE. CDR3 length: 15 residues. V trimming: 0 bases; J trimming: 6 bases; junction bases outside the gene matches: 6. The CDR3 coding sequence is TGTGCCAGCAGCGTAGGGTGGGCTAGCGGCAATGAGCAGTTCTTC. Its translation: CASSVGWASGNEQFF.

This clone has a handful of counts. The rearrangement joins TRBV5-1 to TRBJ1-1, with D uncertain. Trimming left V 3 bases short and J 3 bases short, with 3 bases between. There are 11 residues in the CDR3. CDR1 and CDR2 from the germline V gene are SGHRS and YFSETQ. DNA for the CDR3: TGCGCCAGCAGCTCGTACACTGAAGCTTTCTTT. It codes for CASSSYTEAFF.

The V call is TRBV7-9, the J call TRBJ2-7; D is unresolved. This CDR3 is 14 amino acids long. V lost 3 bases and J lost 0, with 9 bases in between. CDR1 is SEHNR and CDR2 is FQNEAQ in the germline V gene (reference sequence). DNA for the CDR3: TGTGCCAGCAGCTTTGGTCACACCTCCTACGAGCAGTACTTC. Protein: CASSFGHTSYEQYF.

The chain uses TRBV5-1 and TRBJ2-1, with TRBD1 identical over 7 bases. J gave up 1 base and V 4 bases, and 11 bases lay outside the gene matches. In germline, CDR1 is SGHRS, CDR2 YFSETQ. CDR3 size: 17 residues. CDR3 sequence: CASSPGDGTASYNEQFF. The CDR3 region has the DNA TGCGCCAGCAGCCCAGGGGACGGGACAGCATCCTACAATGAGCAGTTCTTC.

This clone was observed a single time. The chain uses TRBV29-1 and TRBJ2-3; 7 nucleotides match TRBD1. Looked up from germline, CDR1 is SQVTM and CDR2 is ANQGSEA. The CDR3 covers 12 residues. After removal of 6 bases from V and 0 bases from J, the junction contained 0 bases not matched to a gene. The CDR3 nucleotides read TGCAGCGTGGACAGGAGCACAGATACGCAGTATTTT. Residues: CSVDRSTDTQYF.

The V and J genes are TRBV28 and TRBJ1-2; no firm D call. The CDR3 spans 12 residues. From germline, CDR1 is MDHEN and CDR2 SYDVKM. V was cut by 4 bases and J by 8 bases, with 11 bases left in between. This chain's CDR3 is CASSSGLGGYTF. CDR3 nucleotides: TGTGCCAGCAGTTCGGGTCTAGGAGGCTACACCTTC.

V and J are TRBV4-3 and TRBJ2-7; D perhaps matches TRBD2 (5 bases). CDR1 is LGHNA, CDR2 YSLEER, per germline. V gave up 3 bases and J gave up 6 bases, with 15 bases separating them. CDR3 length: 14 residues. CDR3 in amino acids: CASSHRFAAGEQYF. The CDR3 coding sequence is TGCGCCAGCAGCCACAGGTTTGCCGCGGGCGAGCAGTACTTC.

J is TRBJ2-2 and V is TRBV19; 7 bases map to TRBD1. The CDR3 has 14 residues. V shed 3 bases and J 5 bases; nucleotides not matched to a gene: 3. The germline gives CDR1 LNHDA, CDR2 SQIVND (reference sequence). Written as DNA, the CDR3 is TGTGCCAGTAGTATTGCCAGGGGGACCGGGGAGCTGTTTTTT. This translates into CASSIARGTGELFF.

The chain uses TRBV19 and TRBJ1-1; D is undetermined. Trimming pared 7 bases from V and 8 bases from J, leaving 14 bases between. The CDR3 length is 12 residues. Germline loops: CDR1 LNHDA, CDR2 SQIVND (reference sequence). The CDR3 sequence is CASTTPRPEAFF. DNA for the CDR3: TGTGCCAGTACTACCCCGAGGCCAGAAGCTTTCTTT.

J is TRBJ2-7 and V is TRBV11-1; 8 nucleotides line up with TRBD2. CDR1 and CDR2 from the germline V gene are SGHAT and FQDESV (reference sequence). V gave up 4 bases and J gave up 1 base; unmatched junction bases: 6. CDR3 length: 15 residues. The CDR3 region is CASSSLAGRSYEQYF. The CDR3 DNA reads TGTGCCAGCAGCTCATTAGCGGGAAGGTCCTACGAGCAGTACTTC.

The V call is TRBV7-2, the J call TRBJ1-5; a possible D gene is TRBD1 (6 bases). V lost 1 base and J lost 0, with 10 bases in between. The CDR3 extends over 16 amino acids. Germline V CDR1 and CDR2: SGHTA, FQGNSA. CDR3 sequence reads: CASSLEGGDSNQPQHF. The CDR3 bases are TGTGCCAGCAGCTTAGAAGGGGGGGATAGCAATCAGCCCCAGCATTTT. Using reference TRBV7-2 and TRBJ1-5 for the parts outside the CDR3, the full variable domain is GAGVSQSPSNKVTEKGKDVELRCDPISGHTALYWYRQSLGQGLEFLIYFQGNSAPDKSGLPSDRFSAERTGGSVSTLTIQRTQQEDSAVYLCASSLEGGDSNQPQHFGDGTRLSIL.

The chain is built from TRBV10-3 and TRBJ1-4; TRBD1 agrees at 9 bases. The CDR3 totals 13 residues. Trimming at V came to 10 bases and at J to 6 bases, leaving 6 bases not matched to a gene. CDR1 is ENHRY and CDR2 is SYGVKD in the germline V gene. CDR3 amino acids: CATQQGADEKLFF. The CDR3 DNA is TGTGCCACCCAACAGGGGGCGGATGAAAAACTGTTTTTT.

The chain uses TRBV5-1 and TRBJ2-5, with D tentatively TRBD1 (6 bases). V dropped 4 bases and J dropped 0 bases, with 13 bases sitting between them. The CDR3 totals 15 residues. The germline V gene encodes CDR1 SGHRS and CDR2 YFSETQ. CDR3 in amino acids: CASSVQQGYQETQYF. The CDR3 DNA sequence: TGCGCCAGCAGCGTACAACAGGGTTACCAAGAGACCCAGTACTTC.